These 11 T cell receptor beta chains originate from one sample sequenced in a study of blood T cells in healthy people across ages. Then a second PCR, running roughly 6 to 11 cycles, was carried out with a sample-barcoded 5' primer and a J-beta primer mix. In TCRdb, the 5' RACE reads were re-called with MiXCR into one record per CDR3 protein. The data show hundreds of thousands of distinct CDR3 sequences, roughly 27% seen once. Sample: blood. The receptors were sampled from a woman aged 65 to 85 in good health.

The chain employs TRBV28 and TRBJ2-7; the D gene is possibly TRBD1 (6 bases). V lost 7 bases, J lost 5 bases, and 15 bases lay in between. The length of the CDR3 is 13 residues. Germline V gives CDR1 MDHEN, CDR2 SYDVKM. CDR3 residues: CASNRDTSDEQYF. The DNA of the CDR3 is TGTGCCAGCAATAGGGACACTTCGGACGAGCAGTACTTC. Full variable domain (remainder filled in from reference TRBV28 and TRBJ2-7): DVKVTQSSRYLVKRTGEKVFLECVQDMDHENMFWYRQDPGLGLRLIYFSYDVKMKEKGDIPEGYSVSREKKERFSLILESASTNQTSMYLCASNRDTSDEQYFGPGTRLTVT.

The chain joins TRBV5-1 to TRBJ2-2; D may correspond to TRBD1 or TRBD2 (5 bases each). With 1 base removed from V and 4 bases from J, the gap between germline ends came to 11 bases. Germline V gene data show CDR1 as SGHRS and CDR2 as YFSETQ. The CDR3 runs to 15 residues. The CDR3 spells CASSLSQGATGELFF. CDR3 nucleotides: TGCGCCAGCAGCTTGAGTCAGGGAGCCACCGGGGAGCTGTTTTTT.

This clonotype was seen more than once but under ten times. The chain employs TRBV6-1 and TRBJ1-4, with D possibly TRBD1 on 5 matching bases. Trimming left V 7 bases short and J 8 bases short, with 26 bases between. From germline, CDR1 is MNHNS and CDR2 SASEGT. The length of the CDR3 is 17 residues. CDR3 bases: TGTGCCAGCATCAGTAATAGAGGGGTTGGGGGGAAAGAAAAACTGTTTTTT. It yields the protein CASISNRGVGGKEKLFF.

This clonotype was picked up a small number of times. The chain recombines TRBV27 with TRBJ2-1, with D perhaps TRBD2 (6 bases). This CDR3 is built from 13 residues. Looked up from germline, CDR1 is MNHEY and CDR2 is SMNVEV (reference sequence). Trimming took 10 bases from V and 3 from J, leaving 13 bases between them. The CDR3 coding sequence is TGTGCCATCGGACTACCTCTCTACAATGAGCAGTTCTTC. Its protein product is CAIGLPLYNEQFF.

V and J are TRBV12-3 or TRBV12-4 and TRBJ2-3; 7 positions agree with TRBD2. The ends lost 6 bases at V and 5 bases at J; junction bases unmatched: 5. This CDR3 spans 13 amino acids. CDR3 nucleotides: TGTGCCAGCAGGCGGGAGTACGGAGATACGCAGTATTTT. It is translated as CASRREYGDTQYF.

This clonotype was observed at least ten times. The rearrangement uses TRBV5-1 and TRBJ1-4; D remains ambiguous. The CDR3 runs 13 residues. V was shortened by 3 bases and J by 8 bases, with 11 bases between the two germline ends. CDR1 SGHRS and CDR2 YFSETQ come from the germline V gene. The CDR3 region is CASSSGQEEKLFF. The DNA for the CDR3 is TGCGCCAGCAGCTCTGGGCAGGAAGAAAAACTGTTTTTT.

The V gene is TRBV28, the J gene TRBJ1-2, with 9 bases lining up with TRBD1. The junction had 12 bases not matched to a gene; V was cut back by 4 bases and J by 6 bases. CDR1 and CDR2 from the germline V gene are MDHEN and SYDVKM. CDR3 size: 16 residues. Written as DNA, the CDR3 is TGTGCCAGCAGTTCATCCTCCGGGACAGGGAAACATGGCTACACCTTC. This gives the protein CASSSSSGTGKHGYTF.

The chain links TRBV3-1 to TRBJ1-2; D unresolved. The CDR3 extends over 15 amino acids. Germline assignment: CDR1 LGHDT and CDR2 YNNKEL (reference sequence). Trimming stripped 8 bases from V and 2 bases from J, with 18 bases between. The DNA for the CDR3 is TGTGCCAGCGGCAAGCATGACCGGGAAAACTATGGCTACACCTTC. This codes for CASGKHDRENYGYTF.

CDR3 DNA sequence: TGTGCCAGCCTACTCAGCAGCTCCTACGAGCAGTACTTC. Encoded protein: CASLLSSSYEQYF. The chain uses TRBV28 and TRBJ2-7; no reliable D call. Germline loops: CDR1 MDHEN, CDR2 SYDVKM. The germline V and J ends were trimmed by 8 bases and 0 bases, with 11 bases remaining between them. The CDR3 spans 13 residues. The full variable domain, its missing parts supplied by reference TRBV28 and TRBJ2-7, is DVKVTQSSRYLVKRTGEKVFLECVQDMDHENMFWYRQDPGLGLRLIYFSYDVKMKEKGDIPEGYSVSREKKERFSLILESASTNQTSMYLCASLLSSSYEQYFGPGTRLTVT.

This clonotype was seen a handful of times. This chain joins TRBV20-1 and TRBJ1-6; 7 bases map to TRBD1. V lost 3 bases and J lost 5; bases outside the gene matches: 7. This CDR3 contains 15 residues. Germline lookup yields CDR1 DFQATT and CDR2 SNEGSKA (reference sequence). The CDR3 loop reads CSARLPGQNNSPLHF. CDR3 coding DNA: TGCAGTGCTAGGCTTCCGGGACAGAATAATTCACCCCTCCACTTT.

This clonotype was observed a handful of times. V gene TRBV7-3 combines with J gene TRBJ1-6, with D possibly matching TRBD1 (5 bases). Trimming pared 4 bases from V and 6 bases from J, leaving 10 bases between. The CDR3 has 14 amino acids. The germline V gene has CDR1 SGHTA and CDR2 FQGTGA. CDR3 amino acids: CASSSGGFNSPLHF. CDR3 in DNA: TGTGCCAGCAGCTCCGGGGGATTTAATTCACCCCTCCACTTT.